These 30 T cell receptor beta chains were sequenced from one sample in a study of control samples from healthy donors and cancer patients. Here immunoSEQ multiplex PCR was the method, and the copy in TCRdb shows in-frame clones only, minus some. The sample yields roughly 120,000 clones, 93% seen once. Sequencing was carried out using blood. The receptors originated from a man aged 25-45 years in good health.

In its sample, this clone was seen a few times. The rearrangement links TRBV2 to TRBJ2-1, with TRBD2 matching 15 bases. The V segment lost 8 bases and the J segment 11 bases; nucleotides outside the gene matches: 7. The germline gives CDR1 SNHLY, CDR2 FYNNEI. This CDR3 is built from 14 residues. CDR3 coding DNA: TGTGCCAGCCATCGGACTAGCGGGGGGGCCAAGCAGTTCTTC. Its protein product is CASHRTSGGAKQFF.

This sequence joins TRBV28 and TRBJ2-7; possibly TRBD2 for D (5 bases). Germline CDR1 reads MDHEN; CDR2 reads SYDVKM. Trimming took 5 bases from V and 5 from J, leaving 10 bases between them. CDR3 length: 12 amino acids. The CDR3 sequence is CASSPPGDEQYF. CDR3 DNA: TGTGCCAGCAGTCCCCCCGGGGACGAGCAGTACTTC.

The chain combines TRBV5-1 with TRBJ2-3; D tentatively reads TRBD1 or TRBD2 (5 bases each). Trimming cost V 5 bases and J 0 bases, with 13 bases left between them. The CDR3 loop spans 15 amino acids. Germline V gene data show CDR1 as SGHRS and CDR2 as YFSETQ. This CDR3 reads CASREGPTSTDTQYF. Written as DNA, the CDR3 is TGCGCCAGCAGAGAGGGGCCGACTAGCACAGATACGCAGTATTTT.

The chain recombines TRBV19 with TRBJ1-5; no firm D call. The V end was cut by 6 bases, the J end by 3 bases, with 15 bases between. Germline V gives CDR1 LNHDA, CDR2 SQIVND (reference sequence). The CDR3 runs to 15 residues. CDR3 amino acids: CASSLRRRANQPQHF. DNA for the CDR3: TGTGCCAGTAGCCTCAGGAGGAGAGCCAATCAGCCCCAGCATTTT.

The CDR3 region has the DNA TGTGCCACCAGCAGAGATCGGGGGGCCGTAGGCACCGGGGAGCTGTTTTTT. Protein product: CATSRDRGAVGTGELFF. This chain uses TRBV15 with TRBJ2-2; tentative D call: TRBD2 (7 bases). The CDR3 is 17 amino acids. CDR1 and CDR2 from the germline V gene are LNHNV and YYDKDF (reference sequence). The V end lost 0 bases, the J end lost 4 bases, and 15 bases lay between the germline ends.

The chain couples TRBV28 to TRBJ1-6; D gene ambiguous. The CDR3 extends over 16 amino acids. V was cut by 3 bases and J by 6 bases, with 15 bases left in between. Looked up from germline, CDR1 is MDHEN and CDR2 is SYDVKM. CDR3 in DNA: TGTGCCAGCAGTTTGTGGAAGGTGGGTAGTAATTCACCCCTCCACTTT. The encoded protein is CASSLWKVGSNSPLHF. The whole variable domain, filled in from reference TRBV28 and TRBJ1-6, reads DVKVTQSSRYLVKRTGEKVFLECVQDMDHENMFWYRQDPGLGLRLIYFSYDVKMKEKGDIPEGYSVSREKKERFSLILESASTNQTSMYLCASSLWKVGSNSPLHFGNGTRLTVT.

This chain joins TRBV10-1 and TRBJ2-3, with D maybe TRBD1 (5 bases). The CDR3 is made up of 12 amino acids. CDR1 is WNHNN and CDR2 is SYGVQD in the germline V gene (reference sequence). Trimming took off 3 bases at V and 4 bases at J, with 5 bases between the two ends. The DNA for the CDR3 is TGCGCCAGCAGTGAAGGGGCAGATACGCAGTATTTT. As protein: CASSEGADTQYF.

The V gene is TRBV6-5, the J gene TRBJ1-2; 8 bases are a match to TRBD1. The CDR3 extends over 16 amino acids. Germline assignment: CDR1 MNHEY and CDR2 SVGAGI. V was pared by 4 bases and J by 5 bases, with 12 bases of the junction left unmatched. The CDR3 nucleotides are TGTGCCAGCAGTTTCTCGGGGGCAGGGGGCTCATATGGCTACACCTTC. The encoded protein is CASSFSGAGGSYGYTF.

The rearrangement uses TRBV19 and TRBJ1-6, with 8 bases identical to TRBD1. The length of the CDR3 is 15 residues. V gave up 0 bases and J gave up 11 bases; unmatched junction bases: 6. CDR1 and CDR2 (germline): LNHDA, SQIVND (reference sequence). The CDR3: CASSIDETGATPLHF. In DNA form, the CDR3 reads TGTGCCAGTAGTATAGATGAGACAGGGGCAACACCCCTCCACTTT.

The DNA of the CDR3 is TGTGCCAGCAGTGACTCCTCTGGGAACTATGGCTACACCTTC. Amino acids: CASSDSSGNYGYTF. This chain joins TRBV6-4 and TRBJ1-2, with no clear D. The V end was cut by 0 bases, the J end by 2 bases, with 7 bases between. CDR1 MRHNA and CDR2 SNTAGT come from the germline V gene. The CDR3 spans 14 residues.

The chain is built from TRBV3-1 (or the pseudogene TRBV3-2) and TRBJ2-1; D is unclear. The germline V gene has CDR1 LGHDT and CDR2 YNNKEL (reference sequence). The CDR3 runs to 12 residues. The germline V and J ends were trimmed by 8 bases and 4 bases, with 9 bases remaining between them. The CDR3 protein is CASGRAYNEQFF. The CDR3 bases are TGTGCCAGCGGTCGGGCGTACAATGAGCAGTTCTTC.

The V gene is TRBV6-5, the J gene TRBJ1-1; no clear D. V was clipped by 2 bases and J by 7 bases, with 17 bases between them. The CDR3 is 15 amino acids. The V gene's germline CDR1 is MNHEY and CDR2 SVGAGI. CDR3 region: CASSYEGGAVLEAFF. CDR3 DNA: TGTGCCAGCAGTTACGAGGGAGGTGCGGTCCTTGAAGCTTTCTTT.

The chain joins TRBV6-1 to TRBJ1-5; 9 nucleotides match TRBD1. The germline CDR1 and CDR2 sequences are MNHNS and SASEGT. V dropped 4 bases and J dropped 2; count of bases not matched to a gene: 6. The CDR3 is made up of 16 amino acids. CDR3 DNA: TGTGCCAGCAGTGTTTACAGGGGGCTTGGCAATCAGCCCCAGCATTTT. Amino acids: CASSVYRGLGNQPQHF.

The V and J genes are TRBV6-4 and TRBJ2-6; no reliable D call. V was cut by 2 bases and J by 0 bases, with 8 bases left in between. Germline loops: CDR1 MRHNA, CDR2 SNTAGT. This CDR3 has 16 residues. The chain's CDR3 is CASSDVAGSGANVLTF. CDR3 sequence (DNA): TGTGCCAGCAGTGACGTCGCAGGCTCTGGGGCCAACGTCCTGACTTTC.

The rearrangement joins TRBV19 to TRBJ1-2; no definite D call. The CDR3 is 18 amino acids. The germline V gene has CDR1 LNHDA and CDR2 SQIVND (reference sequence). V lost 7 bases to trimming and J lost 4 bases, with 28 bases between them. The CDR3 DNA reads as TGTGCCAGTAAGGAGTTTAATTGGGCATCATCGTTTGGCTATGGCTACACCTTC. Translated, it gives CASKEFNWASSFGYGYTF.

The CDR3 DNA is TGTGCCAGTAGTAATGAGCAGGGGGGTCTCGGAGGCTACACCTTC. The encoded protein is CASSNEQGGLGGYTF. This chain joins TRBV19 and TRBJ1-2, with 7 nucleotides matching TRBD1. The CDR3 is 15 residues long. CDR1 and CDR2 from the germline V gene are LNHDA and SQIVND (reference sequence). Trimming cost V 4 bases and J 8 bases; bases outside gene matches: 13. The whole variable domain, remainder taken from reference TRBV19 and TRBJ1-2, is DGGITQSPKYLFRKEGQNVTLSCEQNLNHDAMYWYRQDPGQGLRLIYYSQIVNDFQKGDIAEGYSVSREKKESFPLTVTSAQKNPTAFYLCASSNEQGGLGGYTFGSGTRLTVV.

The V gene is TRBV11-2, the J gene TRBJ2-7; maybe TRBD1 (5 bases). Trimming shortened V by 4 bases and J by 3 bases, and 10 bases separated the two germline ends. Germline V gives CDR1 SGHAT, CDR2 FQNNGV. The CDR3 spans 13 residues. The DNA of the CDR3 is TGTGCCAGCAGCTCACCCCAGGGCTACGAGCAGTACGTC. Encoded protein: CASSSPQGYEQYV.

The chain has TRBV19 and TRBJ2-1; TRBD2 matches at 9 bases. Germline V gene lookup returns CDR1 LNHDA and CDR2 SQIVND (reference sequence). V was pared by 7 bases and J by 2 bases, with 3 bases of the junction left unmatched. This CDR3 region has 14 residues. CDR3 region: CASKSSGAYNEQFF. The CDR3 DNA sequence: TGTGCCAGTAAATCTAGCGGGGCCTACAATGAGCAGTTCTTC. Based on the CDR3 plus reference TRBV19 and TRBJ2-1, the full variable domain is DGGITQSPKYLFRKEGQNVTLSCEQNLNHDAMYWYRQDPGQGLRLIYYSQIVNDFQKGDIAEGYSVSREKKESFPLTVTSAQKNPTAFYLCASKSSGAYNEQFFGPGTRLTVL.

The rearrangement uses TRBV28 and TRBJ1-1; D gene unclear. Germline V gives CDR1 MDHEN, CDR2 SYDVKM. The CDR3 runs 17 residues. V was cut by 4 bases and J by 1 base, with 19 bases left in between. The CDR3, as DNA: TGTGCCAGCAGTTCCCCTAGGCGGAGCGGGCGGAACACTGAAGCTTTCTTT. Amino acid sequence: CASSSPRRSGRNTEAFF.

This chain joins TRBV5-1 and TRBJ2-6; D is possibly TRBD2 (5 bases). The V and J ends lost 0 bases and 0 bases respectively, with 10 bases between them. From germline, CDR1 is SGHRS and CDR2 YFSETQ. The CDR3 covers 17 residues. CDR3 amino acids: CASSLAGVPSGANVLTF. The CDR3 coding sequence is TGCGCCAGCAGCTTGGCCGGGGTCCCCTCTGGGGCCAACGTCCTGACTTTC. Filled out from reference TRBV5-1 and TRBJ2-6, the complete variable domain reads KAGVTQTPRYLIKTRGQQVTLSCSPISGHRSVSWYQQTPGQGLQFLFEYFSETQRNKGNFPGRFSGRQFSNSRSEMNVSTLELGDSALYLCASSLAGVPSGANVLTFGAGSRLTVL.

The V gene is TRBV6-5, the J gene TRBJ1-3, with D unclear. Deletions cut 0 bases from V and 3 bases from J, with 12 bases between. The length of the CDR3 is 16 residues. From germline, CDR1 is MNHEY and CDR2 SVGAGI. The CDR3 DNA reads as TGTGCCAGCAGTTACTCGGGAGGGTTTAGTGGAAACACCATATATTTT. This gives the protein CASSYSGGFSGNTIYF.

The J gene is TRBJ1-5, the V gene TRBV15, with D tentatively TRBD1 (6 bases). The CDR3 runs 18 residues. V lost 5 bases and J 4 bases, leaving 24 bases between the germline ends. Germline CDR1 and CDR2: LNHNV and YYDKDF (reference sequence). In DNA, the CDR3 is TGTGCCACCAGCCCTGATACAGGGATAGATTGGACAAATCAGCCCCAGCATTTT. Encoded protein: CATSPDTGIDWTNQPQHF.

The chain has TRBV7-6 and TRBJ1-5; D possibly corresponds to TRBD1 (5 bases). In germline, CDR1 is SGHVS, CDR2 FNYEAQ. CDR3 length: 18 residues. V dropped 0 bases and J dropped 4 bases, with 19 bases sitting between them. The CDR3 bases are TGTGCCAGCAGCTTAGCGGGGGGAGCCCTTCGACTAAATCAGCCCCAGCATTTT. Protein: CASSLAGGALRLNQPQHF.

This chain joins TRBV27 and TRBJ2-2; 7 bases are a match to TRBD2. Losses at the gene ends were 3 bases for V and 4 bases for J; bases not matched to a gene: 5. CDR1 is MNHEY and CDR2 is SMNVEV in the germline V gene (reference sequence). This CDR3 has 15 amino acids. CDR3 loop: CASSLRSSGTGELFF. The DNA for the CDR3 is TGTGCCAGCAGTTTGCGGTCTAGCGGCACCGGGGAGCTGTTTTTT.

This chain uses TRBV5-1 with TRBJ2-7, with TRBD2 as a possible D gene (6 bases). V lost 4 bases and J lost 2, with 10 bases in between. The CDR3 extends over 13 amino acids. Germline CDR1 and CDR2: SGHRS and YFSETQ. The CDR3 protein is CASSGEVAYEQYF. DNA of the CDR3: TGCGCCAGCAGCGGGGAGGTAGCCTACGAGCAGTACTTC.

The chain is built from TRBV11-2 and TRBJ1-1; D might be TRBD1 (6 bases). The germline CDR1 and CDR2 sequences are SGHAT and FQNNGV. This CDR3 spans 17 amino acids. V was clipped by 5 bases and J by 2 bases, with 21 bases between them. As DNA, the CDR3 is TGTGCCAGCAGCCCAAGGGAGTCGGCAGGGGTCAACACTGAAGCTTTCTTT. Protein: CASSPRESAGVNTEAFF.

This rearrangement joins TRBV5-4 to TRBJ1-1; D is possibly TRBD1 (6 bases). Germline V gene data show CDR1 as SGHNT and CDR2 as YYREEE (reference sequence). This CDR3 region has 18 residues. Trimming removed 7 bases from V and 3 bases from J, with 28 bases in between. The CDR3 here is CASRPRPGHTSGDTEAFF. CDR3 DNA sequence: TGTGCCAGCCGACCCAGACCGGGACACACTTCAGGAGACACTGAAGCTTTCTTT.

The chain links TRBV6-1 to TRBJ1-6; no clear D gene. The CDR3 loop spans 14 amino acids. CDR1 and CDR2 from the germline V gene are MNHNS and SASEGT. The germline V and J ends were trimmed by 2 bases and 8 bases, with 10 bases remaining between them. For the CDR3, the DNA is TGTGCCAGCAGTGAACTGCGAGGAGATTCACCCCTCCACTTT. Amino acids: CASSELRGDSPLHF.

This chain joins TRBV9 and TRBJ1-2; 11 bases are a match to TRBD1. The trim removed 0 bases at V and 5 bases at J, leaving 9 bases unmatched. This CDR3 spans 17 amino acids. Per germline, CDR1 SGDLS and CDR2 YYNGEE. The CDR3 loop reads CASSVAGTGGKYYGYTF. For the CDR3, the DNA is TGTGCCAGCAGCGTAGCCGGGACAGGGGGTAAATATTATGGCTACACCTTC.

The chain joins TRBV29-1 to TRBJ2-7, with 7 bases fitting TRBD1. V shed 7 bases, J shed 5 bases, and the junction held 8 bases outside the gene matches. Germline V gene data show CDR1 as SQVTM and CDR2 as ANQGSEA. The CDR3 is made up of 12 amino acids. CDR3 DNA sequence: TGCAGCGCTATGACAGGGCCCGACGAGCAGTACTTC. Translated, it gives CSAMTGPDEQYF.